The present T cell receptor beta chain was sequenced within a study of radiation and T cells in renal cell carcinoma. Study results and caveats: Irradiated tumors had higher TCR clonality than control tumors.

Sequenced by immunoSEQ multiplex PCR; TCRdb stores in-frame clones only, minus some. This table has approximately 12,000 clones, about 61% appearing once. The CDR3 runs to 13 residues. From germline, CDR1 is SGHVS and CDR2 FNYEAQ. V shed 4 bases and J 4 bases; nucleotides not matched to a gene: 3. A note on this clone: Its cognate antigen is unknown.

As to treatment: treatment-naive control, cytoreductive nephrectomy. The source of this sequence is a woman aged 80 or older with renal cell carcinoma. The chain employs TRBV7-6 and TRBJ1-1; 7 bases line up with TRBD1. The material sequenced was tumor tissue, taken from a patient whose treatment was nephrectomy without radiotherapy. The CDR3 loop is CASSSTGTTEAFF. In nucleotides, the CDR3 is TGTGCCAGCAGCTCGACAGGGACCACTGAAGCTTTCTTT.